This T cell receptor beta chain was profiled in a study of T cells after posttransplantation cyclophosphamide. Study-level points and caveats: Later post-transplant blood repertoires were often dominated by donor CD8+ memory clones.

Trimming left V 8 bases short and J 3 bases short, with 12 bases between. Germline CDR1 ENHRY, CDR2 SYGVKD. The CDR3 has 13 residues. This clone occurred many times. The antigen is unknown. A marrow graft followed busulfan-fludarabine conditioning, with cyclophosphamide on days +3 and +4. Repertoires were generated with immunoSEQ multiplex PCR, while TCRdb's copy carries only in-frame clones and drops some. The sample is made up of under 20,000 clones, none counted only once. The sequencing here drew on PBMCs, taken after allogeneic stem cell transplant with posttransplant cyclophosphamide. The chain joins TRBV10-3 to TRBJ2-3; D is possibly TRBD2 (6 bases). This receptor was identified in a female patient younger than 45 who received an allogeneic stem cell transplant from a related donor, was CMV-positive, and had no GVHD. Some T cells may be supplied by the graft donor. The CDR3 DNA reads as TGTGCCATCGGGCTGGGGGGAACAGATACGCAGTATTTT. It is translated as CAIGLGGTDTQYF.